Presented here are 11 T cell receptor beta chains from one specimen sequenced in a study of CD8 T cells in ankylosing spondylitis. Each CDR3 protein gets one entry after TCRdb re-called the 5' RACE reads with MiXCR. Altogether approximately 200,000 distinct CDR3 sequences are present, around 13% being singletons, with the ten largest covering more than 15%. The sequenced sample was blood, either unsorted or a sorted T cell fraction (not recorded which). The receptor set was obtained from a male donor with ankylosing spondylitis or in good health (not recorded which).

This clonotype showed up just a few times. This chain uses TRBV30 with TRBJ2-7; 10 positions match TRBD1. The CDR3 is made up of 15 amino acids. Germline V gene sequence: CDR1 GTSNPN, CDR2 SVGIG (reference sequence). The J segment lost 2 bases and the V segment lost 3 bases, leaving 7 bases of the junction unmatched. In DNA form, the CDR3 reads TGTGCCTGGAGCGCCTGGGACAGGGGTACCTACGAGCAGTACTTC. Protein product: CAWSAWDRGTYEQYF.

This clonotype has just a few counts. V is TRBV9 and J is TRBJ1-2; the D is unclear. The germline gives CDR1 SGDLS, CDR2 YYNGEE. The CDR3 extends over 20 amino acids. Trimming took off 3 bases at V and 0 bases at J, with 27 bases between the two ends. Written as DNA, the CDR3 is TGTGCCAGCAGCGGAACAGATCCTCATTCTCTCCATAAAGCTAACTATGGCTACACCTTC. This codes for CASSGTDPHSLHKANYGYTF.

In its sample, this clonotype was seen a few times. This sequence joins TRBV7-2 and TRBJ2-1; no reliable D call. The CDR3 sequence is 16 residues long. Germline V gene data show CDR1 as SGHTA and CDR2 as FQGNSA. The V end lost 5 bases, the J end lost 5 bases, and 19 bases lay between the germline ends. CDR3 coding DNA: TGTGCCAGCAGCCCCCTCGGCCCTGACGCCAACAATGAGCAGTTCTTC. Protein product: CASSPLGPDANNEQFF.

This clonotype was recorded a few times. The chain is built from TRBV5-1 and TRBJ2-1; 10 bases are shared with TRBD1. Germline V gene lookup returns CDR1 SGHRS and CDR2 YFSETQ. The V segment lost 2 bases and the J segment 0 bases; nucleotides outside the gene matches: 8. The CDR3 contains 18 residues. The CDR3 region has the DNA TGCGCCAGCAGCTTTTTAGGACAGGGGGAGTCCTCCTACAATGAGCAGTTCTTC. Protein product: CASSFLGQGESSYNEQFF.

In DNA form, the CDR3 reads TGTGCCAGCAGCCAAGTCGACGGGCCGGCGGGGTCTCAAGAGACCCAGTACTTC. Translating gives CASSQVDGPAGSQETQYF. The V and J genes are TRBV4-2 and TRBJ2-5, with D perhaps TRBD2 (6 bases). This CDR3 is built from 18 residues. Germline CDR1 LGHNA, CDR2 YNFKEQ. V was pared by 1 base and J by 2 bases, with 20 bases between.

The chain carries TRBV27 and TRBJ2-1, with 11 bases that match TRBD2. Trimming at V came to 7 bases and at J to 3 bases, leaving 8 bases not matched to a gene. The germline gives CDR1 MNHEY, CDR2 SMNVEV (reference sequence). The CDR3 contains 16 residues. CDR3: CASTQGTSGSYNEQFF. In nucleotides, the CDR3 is TGTGCCAGCACTCAAGGGACTAGCGGAAGCTACAATGAGCAGTTCTTC.

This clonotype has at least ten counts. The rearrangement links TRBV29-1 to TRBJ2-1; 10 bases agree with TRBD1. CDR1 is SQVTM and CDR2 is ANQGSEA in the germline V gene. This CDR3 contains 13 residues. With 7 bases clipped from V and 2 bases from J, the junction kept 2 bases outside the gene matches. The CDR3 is CSADRGAYNEQFF. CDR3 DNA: TGCAGCGCGGACAGGGGGGCCTACAATGAGCAGTTCTTC.

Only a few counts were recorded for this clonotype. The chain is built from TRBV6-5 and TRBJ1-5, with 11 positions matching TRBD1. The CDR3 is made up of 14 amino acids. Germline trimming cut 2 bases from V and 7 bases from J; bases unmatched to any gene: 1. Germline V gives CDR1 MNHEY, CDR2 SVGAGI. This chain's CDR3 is CASSYGTGGQPQHF. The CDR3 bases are TGTGCCAGCAGTTACGGGACAGGGGGACAGCCCCAGCATTTT.

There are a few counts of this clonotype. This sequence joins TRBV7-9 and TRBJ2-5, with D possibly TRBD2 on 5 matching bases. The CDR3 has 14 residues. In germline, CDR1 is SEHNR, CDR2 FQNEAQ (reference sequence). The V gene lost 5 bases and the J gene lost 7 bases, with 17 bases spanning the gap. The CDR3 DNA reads TGTGCCAGCAGCCCCGGCGGCGGTGGAGGGACCCAGTACTTC. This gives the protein CASSPGGGGGTQYF.

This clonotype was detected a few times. CDR3 nucleotide sequence: TGCGCCAGCAGCCAAGATCCACTAGCAGCTGAGCAGTTCTTC. This encodes CASSQDPLAAEQFF. J is TRBJ2-1 and V is TRBV4-1; D may be TRBD2 (6 bases). V shed 0 bases and J shed 9 bases, with 12 bases lying between them. The V gene's germline CDR1 is MGHRA and CDR2 YSYEKL. The CDR3 runs 14 residues.

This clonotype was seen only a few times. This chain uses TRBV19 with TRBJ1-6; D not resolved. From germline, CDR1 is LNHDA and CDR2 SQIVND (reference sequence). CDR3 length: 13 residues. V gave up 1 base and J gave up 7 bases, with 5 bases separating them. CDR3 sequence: CASSIGRNSPLHF. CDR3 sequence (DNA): TGTGCCAGTAGTATAGGCCGGAATTCACCCCTCCACTTT.